The 17 T cell receptor beta chains given below trace back to one sample, sequenced in a study of graft-versus-host responses after intestinal transplantation. Only in-frame clones appear in the TCRdb table, and some are missing; sequencing was by immunoSEQ multiplex PCR. The sample includes about 83,000 clones, less than 90% of them seen just once. What these receptors recognize is not known. The specimen comprised unstimulated CD4+ T cells sorted from spleen or lymph node cells, sampled before intestinal transplant. The receptors derive from a human donor who received an intestinal transplant.

The chain employs TRBV5-1 and TRBJ1-1; 10 bases line up with TRBD1. This CDR3 is 15 amino acids long. The V gene's germline CDR1 is SGHRS and CDR2 YFSETQ. The trim removed 5 bases at V and 3 bases at J, leaving 7 bases unmatched. The CDR3 nucleotides read TGCGCCAGCAGAGCCCCGGGACAGGGGTACACTGAAGCTTTCTTT. It is translated as CASRAPGQGYTEAFF.

This chain's CDR3 is CASSPEGPYSNQPQHF. The CDR3 DNA reads as TGTGCCAGCAGTCCTGAGGGTCCTTATAGCAATCAGCCCCAGCATTTT. V gene TRBV2 combines with J gene TRBJ1-5, with unresolved D. This CDR3 contains 16 residues. Deletions cut 5 bases from V and 0 bases from J, with 14 bases between. The germline V gene encodes CDR1 SNHLY and CDR2 FYNNEI.

The chain joins TRBV6-6 to TRBJ2-3; TRBD2 matches at 10 bases. Germline loops: CDR1 MNHNY, CDR2 SVGAGI (reference sequence). This CDR3 has 16 amino acids. The J segment lost 1 base and the V segment lost 4 bases, leaving 5 bases of the junction unmatched. The CDR3 DNA follows: TGTGCCAGCAGTTCGCAACTAGCGGGGCGCACAGATACGCAGTATTTT. Its protein is CASSSQLAGRTDTQYF.

The rearrangement links TRBV5-6 to TRBJ2-3; 12 nucleotides line up with TRBD2. V dropped 4 bases and J dropped 4; count of bases not matched to a gene: 4. CDR3 length: 15 amino acids. The germline CDR1 and CDR2 sequences are SGHDT and YYEEEE. The CDR3 protein is CASSVLAGGADTQYF. The CDR3 DNA sequence: TGTGCCAGCAGCGTGCTAGCGGGGGGGGCAGATACGCAGTATTTT.

This clone appeared a single time. The gene calls are TRBV9 and TRBJ2-2; TRBD1 matches 8 bases. Germline V gene data show CDR1 as SGDLS and CDR2 as YYNGEE. V lost 0 bases, J lost 4 bases, and 5 bases stayed unmatched. There are 16 residues in the CDR3. CDR3 amino acids: CASSVGSQGATGELFF. CDR3 DNA: TGTGCCAGCAGCGTAGGATCTCAGGGGGCCACCGGGGAGCTGTTTTTT.

The genes are TRBV7-3 and TRBJ2-7; possible D gene TRBD2, 5 bases. Germline V gene data show CDR1 as SGHTA and CDR2 as FQGTGA. The CDR3 is 15 residues long. V was cut by 0 bases and J by 0 bases, with 9 bases left in between. The CDR3 DNA reads as TGTGCCAGCAGCTTAACGGTAGCGCCCTCCTACGAGCAGTACTTC. It encodes CASSLTVAPSYEQYF.

The rearrangement links TRBV6-5 to TRBJ2-2; D is unclear. Germline V gives CDR1 MNHEY, CDR2 SVGAGI. Trimming shortened V by 5 bases and J by 4 bases, and 8 bases separated the two germline ends. The CDR3 length is 13 residues. Written as DNA, the CDR3 is TGTGCCAGCAGTCGACTGTTCACCGGGGAGCTGTTTTTT. It specifies CASSRLFTGELFF.

The rearrangement uses TRBV18 and TRBJ2-5; 12 positions match TRBD2. CDR3 length: 16 residues. The V segment lost 4 bases and the J segment 5 bases; nucleotides outside the gene matches: 8. Germline lookup yields CDR1 KGHSH and CDR2 LQKENI. DNA of the CDR3: TGTGCCAGCTCACTTCTAGCGGGGGGGCCGGTGGAGACCCAGTACTTC. Its protein product is CASSLLAGGPVETQYF.

This sequence joins TRBV9 and TRBJ2-7; D is possibly TRBD2 (7 bases). Germline-derived CDR1 and CDR2 are SGDLS and YYNGEE. Trimming removed 2 bases from V and 5 bases from J, with 14 bases in between. This CDR3 is 14 amino acids long. CDR3 protein: CASSVTGGHHEQYF. The CDR3 nucleotides read TGTGCCAGCAGCGTTACGGGGGGCCACCACGAGCAGTACTTC. Full variable domain (remainder filled in from reference TRBV9 and TRBJ2-7): DSGVTQTPKHLITATGQRVTLRCSPRSGDLSVYWYQQSLDQGLQFLIQYYNGEERAKGNILERFSAQQFPDLHSELNLSSLELGDSALYFCASSVTGGHHEQYFGPGTRLTVT.

This clone has just one count. The chain combines TRBV30 with TRBJ2-7; possible D gene TRBD2, 6 bases. Germline values: CDR1 GTSNPN, CDR2 SVGIG (reference sequence). The CDR3 is made up of 17 amino acids. With 0 bases removed from V and 3 bases from J, the gap between germline ends came to 21 bases. The CDR3 sequence is CAWSVRSRGKGLYEQYF. The CDR3 DNA follows: TGTGCCTGGAGTGTAAGATCTCGGGGGAAGGGACTCTACGAGCAGTACTTC.

V gene TRBV7-8 combines with J gene TRBJ2-7; TRBD2 aligns across 8 bases. Germline CDR1 SGHVS, CDR2 FQNEAQ. The CDR3 runs 18 residues. Trimming took 1 base from V and 3 from J; bases not matched to a gene: 14. The CDR3 region has the DNA TGTGCCAGCAGCTTAGGGACTAGCCCCGGGGTGATGGTCTACGAGCAGTACTTC. Its translation is CASSLGTSPGVMVYEQYF.

For this clone: At one end the junction does not follow the germline gene, possibly because of a read error. This chain links TRBV29-1 with TRBJ1-2; D unresolved. CDR1 is SQVTM and CDR2 is ANQGSEA in the germline V gene. The CDR3 is made up of 12 amino acids. The CDR3 protein is CSVDPGNYGHTF. The CDR3, as DNA: TGCAGCGTTGATCCGGGGAACTATGGCCACACCTTC.

This clone occurred once. The chain is built from TRBV5-4 and TRBJ2-2; 10 bases are shared with TRBD1. The germline gives CDR1 SGHNT, CDR2 YYREEE (reference sequence). V shed 4 bases and J 7 bases; nucleotides not matched to a gene: 4. The CDR3 has 14 residues. CDR3 in amino acids: CASSRQGAGGELFF. CDR3 nucleotide sequence: TGTGCCAGCAGCCGACAGGGGGCGGGCGGGGAGCTGTTTTTT.

The chain couples TRBV7-2 to TRBJ1-2, with 8 bases that match TRBD1. The CDR3 consists of 16 residues. V lost 6 bases to trimming and J lost 8 bases; unmatched junction nucleotides: 17. Germline values: CDR1 SGHTA, CDR2 FQGNSA. Here the CDR3 reads CASRDPTGQVRFGYTF. Here the CDR3 DNA reads TGTGCCAGCAGAGATCCCACGGGACAGGTCCGTTTCGGCTACACCTTC.

The chain combines TRBV6-5 with TRBJ2-2; 9 nucleotides agree with TRBD2. Losses at the gene ends were 6 bases for V and 6 bases for J; bases not matched to a gene: 5. The CDR3 extends over 14 amino acids. Looked up from germline, CDR1 is MNHEY and CDR2 is SVGAGI. The CDR3, as DNA: TGTGCCAGCAGCCTGCGGGGGGGGGCCGGGGAGCTGTTTTTT. It translates to CASSLRGGAGELFF.

This rearrangement joins TRBV6-5 to TRBJ1-4, with a weak D call TRBD1 (5 bases). The CDR3 totals 15 residues. Trimming removed 4 bases from V and 8 bases from J, with 17 bases in between. CDR1 MNHEY and CDR2 SVGAGI come from the germline V gene. The CDR3 nucleotides are TGTGCCAGCAGTTTCGGACAAGGCCCAAGGGAAAAACTGTTTTTT. This encodes CASSFGQGPREKLFF.

The V and J genes are TRBV13 and TRBJ1-1; 11 nucleotides agree with TRBD1. The germline CDR1 and CDR2 sequences are PRHDT and FYEKMQ (reference sequence). The CDR3 extends over 14 amino acids. The V segment lost 4 bases and the J segment 14 bases; nucleotides outside the gene matches: 12. CDR3 in DNA: TGTGCCAGCAGCTCGCCTTCACCGGGACAGGGGGTCTTCTTT. The encoded protein is CASSSPSPGQGVFF. Supplemented by reference TRBV13 and TRBJ1-1, the full variable domain reads AAGVIQSPRHLIKEKRETATLKCYPIPRHDTVYWYQQGPGQDPQFLISFYEKMQSDKGSIPDRFSAQQFSDYHSELNMSSLELGDSALYFCASSSPSPGQGVFFGQGTRLTVV.